This is a list of T cell receptor beta chains from one sample in a study of early stage breast cancer tumors. Only in-frame clones appear in the TCRdb table, and some are missing; sequencing was by immunoSEQ multiplex PCR. The table includes around 60,000 clones, 70% to 80% detected once. The specimen was blood. The receptors come from a person aged 25-39 years with breast cancer. Both conserved end residues are part of each CDR3. The D gene is left open where the match is weak. Expanded clones get a size class; other rows say once, few or many, or leave the size out.

-	TRBV7-3	-	TRBJ2-2	TGTGCCAGCAGCTTAACATACAGTAACACCGGGGAGCTGTTTTTT	CASSLTYSNTGELFF
-	TRBV30	-	TRBJ2-7	TGTGCCTCCGCGGGTTCAACTTACGAGCAGTACTTC	CASAGSTYEQYF
-	TRBV5-1	few	TRBJ2-2	TGCGCCAGCAGAGCTATGGGGGATGGAAGGACCGGGGAGCTGTTTTTT	CASRAMGDGRTGELFF
-	TRBV27	few	TRBJ1-1	TGTGCCAGCAGTTCTCGGAGGAACACTGAAGCTTTCTTT	CASSSRRNTEAFF
-	TRBV11-3	-	TRBJ2-3	TGTGCCAGCAGCCCTGGGGGCTCTAGCACAGATACGCAGTATTTT	CASSPGGSSTDTQYF
TRBD2	TRBV7-9	-	TRBJ2-1	TGTGCCAGCAGCATTAGCGGGAGATGGGTTGAGCAGTTCTTC	CASSISGRWVEQFF
-	TRBV11-2	-	TRBJ1-1	TGTGCCAGCAGCTACTTGGCTGGGACACCGAACACTGAAGCTTTCTTT	CASSYLAGTPNTEAFF
TRBD2	TRBV11-2	-	TRBJ2-1	TGTGCCAGCAAGGCATTTTCTAGCGGATACAATGAGCAGTTCTTC	CASKAFSSGYNEQFF
TRBD1	TRBV6-5	-	TRBJ1-1	TGTGCCAGCAGCAAGACAGGGGAAGCTTTCTTT	CASSKTGEAFF
TRBD2	TRBV5-1	-	TRBJ2-1	TGCGCCAGCAGCCCACCGCTAGGGACTAGCGGACGAAACAATGAGCAGTTCTTC	CASSPPLGTSGRNNEQFF
-	TRBV15	-	TRBJ2-1	TGTGCCACCAGCAGAGATATAGTGAGATACAATGAGCAGTTCTTC	CATSRDIVRYNEQFF
-	TRBV4-3	-	TRBJ2-1	TGCGCCAGCAGCCATATACCGGGACCCCAGGGGAATGAGCAGTTCTTC	CASSHIPGPQGNEQFF
TRBD1	TRBV19	-	TRBJ1-1	TGTGCCAGTAGCGACAGGGGAGCGAACACTGAAGCTTTCTTT	CASSDRGANTEAFF
TRBD1	TRBV7-9	few	TRBJ1-6	TGTGCCAGCAGCCCTCCAACCGGGACAGATAATTCACCCCTCCACTTT	CASSPPTGTDNSPLHF
-	TRBV6-1	-	TRBJ1-1	TGTGCCAGCAAAAATATCAGGGCAACTTTCTTT	CASKNIRATFF
TRBD2	TRBV7-2	-	TRBJ2-5	TGTGCCAGCAGCCTCGGGACTAGCCGGGAGACCCAGTACTTC	CASSLGTSRETQYF
TRBD2	TRBV5-1	-	TRBJ2-7	TGCGCCAGCAGCTTTTTAGCGGGAGTGGACTACGAGCAGTACTTC	CASSFLAGVDYEQYF
TRBD1	TRBV4-3	-	TRBJ2-7	TGCGCCAGCAGCCCCGACAGGGTTTGGGACGAGCAGTACTTC	CASSPDRVWDEQYF
-	TRBV9	-	TRBJ2-3	TGTGCCAGCAGCCAAGGGCTCCTATTCACAGATACGCAGTATTTT	CASSQGLLFTDTQYF
TRBD1	TRBV13	few	TRBJ1-5	TGTGCCAGCAGCCTAGGACAGGGGAATCAGCCCCAGCATTTT	CASSLGQGNQPQHF
-	TRBV6-5	-	TRBJ2-4	TGTGCCAGCAGTTACTCCGCGACAACAGAAAACATTCAGTACTTC	CASSYSATTENIQYF
-	TRBV5-4	-	TRBJ1-2	TGTGCCAGCAGCTCTGGGACCGTCGGCTATGGCTACACCTTC	CASSSGTVGYGYTF
-	TRBV7-9	-	TRBJ1-5	TGTGCCAGCAGCTTAGGAGGGTACGGCAATCAGCCCCAGCATTTT	CASSLGGYGNQPQHF
-	TRBV19	few	TRBJ1-5	TGTGCCAGTAGTATAGGGACAGTTCAGCCCCAGCATTTT	CASSIGTVQPQHF
TRBD2	TRBV27	-	TRBJ2-5	TGTGCCAGCAGTTTATCGGCACTAGCGGGAGATCTCTGGGGCCAAGAGACCCAGTACTTC	CASSLSALAGDLWGQETQYF
-	TRBV27	few	TRBJ1-2	TGTGCCAGTCGGGGGTACAACTATGGCTACACCTTC	CASRGYNYGYTF
-	TRBV10-3	-	TRBJ1-6	TGTGCCATCAGTGAGGGTTCACCCCTCCACTTT	CAISEGSPLHF
-	TRBV18	once	TRBJ2-7	TGTGCCAGCTCACCACACAAAAACTACGAGCAGTACTTC	CASSPHKNYEQYF
-	TRBV5-1	few	TRBJ2-1	TGCGCCAGCAGCTTGGCATTAGCTGGAGACAATGAGCAGTTCTTC	CASSLALAGDNEQFF
TRBD2	TRBV7-9	-	TRBJ2-1	TGTGCCAGCAGCTTAGGACGGACTAGTATGAATGAGCAGTTCTTC	CASSLGRTSMNEQFF